The present entry profiles one T cell receptor beta chain with its context. This sample was included in a study of blood T cell repertoires in COVID-19. Study in general: COVID-19 samples from acute and convalescent phases originated in the United States, Italy and Spain. PBMCs, B-cell-depleted T cells, or T cells provided the cDNA or gDNA that made up the material.

This CDR3 contains 20 residues. Original processing notes: Counts of nucleated cells, estimated from reference gene primer amplification, were obtained. TCRdb's table, derived via immunoSEQ multiplex PCR, lists solely in-frame clones and lacks some. V, J and clone size derive from that table, while D and trimming were established from the DNA sequence. Of 150,000 to 170,000 clones detected, about 85% appear once; the ten largest clones hold roughly 0.62%. One Seattle source followed patients from active infection through their disease course. This TCR was recovered from a man aged 55 to 70 with COVID-19, enrolled during active disease. The chain has TRBV21-1 and TRBJ1-5. TRBV21-1 is listed as a pseudogene. The sample comprised peripheral blood. The CDR3 spells CASRRGHWQGKVLGNQPQHF. CDR3 in DNA: TGTGCCAGCAGGCGGGGTCATTGGCAGGGAAAAGTATTAGGCAATCAGCCCCAGCATTTT.